This T cell receptor (beta chain) was recovered during a study of shared clonotypes between healthy human individuals. The CDR3 is 15 residues long. V dropped 3 bases and J dropped 8; count of bases not matched to a gene: 8. From germline, CDR1 is SGHRS and CDR2 YFSETQ. Using immunoSEQ multiplex PCR, the repertoire was profiled, and TCRdb retains in-frame clones only, with some absent. The sample yields approximately 530,000 clones, 95% to 96% seen once. The specimen was naive CD4+ T cells sorted from blood. The subset was: CD45RA+ positively selected. The chain is built from TRBV5-1 and TRBJ2-2; 9 positions agree with TRBD1. This sequence originates from a woman aged 25 to 39 in good health. CDR3 sequence: CASSWGQGGPGELFF. The CDR3 bases are TGCGCCAGCAGCTGGGGACAGGGTGGCCCAGGGGAGCTGTTTTTT.